Below, one T cell receptor (beta chain) is given with its context. Its antigen is as yet unknown. As for time point: cycle 4 day 1 (C4D1), after six to seven weeks of nivolumab. No patient escaped relapse after autologous stem cell transplantation, and brentuximab vedotin exposure varied. Sequenced by immunoSEQ multiplex PCR; TCRdb stores in-frame clones only, minus some. The sample shows tens of thousands of clones, more than 75% of them seen only once. This specimen belongs to a study of PD-1 blockade in classical Hodgkin lymphoma. Study-level findings and limits: TCR diversity rose significantly by C4D1 in CD4+ but not CD8+ cells.

CDR3 length: 14 amino acids. Trimming took 4 bases from V and 3 from J, leaving 13 bases between them. Germline loops: CDR1 MGHRA, CDR2 YSYEKL. Material: peripheral blood mononuclear cells (PBMCs), obtained before the fourth cycle of nivolumab. The sequence came from a human donor with classical Hodgkin lymphoma. The chain has TRBV4-1 and TRBJ2-7; TRBD1 might be the D (5 bases). CDR3 region: CASSPVGLIYEQYF. CDR3 coding DNA: TGCGCCAGCAGCCCGGTGGGGCTGATCTACGAGCAGTACTTC.